This T cell receptor beta chain comes out of a study of shared clonotypes between healthy human individuals. Several immunoSEQ plates held equal portions of the genomic DNA taken from each subset. The method was immunoSEQ multiplex PCR; TCRdb's version includes in-frame clones alone and lacks a portion of them. This table holds 150,000 to 200,000 clones, 65% to 80% found once. Study outcomes and limitations: A handful of donors showed sharing of approximately 5% of naive CD4 clonotypes. Memory subsets generally showed smaller estimated richness than naive subsets did. Relative to clonotypes present in all four donors, those not shared had lower generation probabilities.

Trimming cost V 4 bases and J 0 bases, with 9 bases left between them. The CDR3 is 14 amino acids. CDR1 and CDR2 (germline): SQVTM, ANQGSEA. On this clone: What it binds is unknown.

The chain employs TRBV29-1 and TRBJ1-4; D not resolved. The sequenced sample was memory CD4+ T cells sorted from blood. This sample's subset: CD45RA-negative fraction. The receptor comes from a young man in good health. CDR3 amino acids: CSVGLEATNEKLFF. The CDR3, as DNA: TGCAGCGTTGGGTTAGAAGCAACTAATGAAAAACTGTTTTTT.